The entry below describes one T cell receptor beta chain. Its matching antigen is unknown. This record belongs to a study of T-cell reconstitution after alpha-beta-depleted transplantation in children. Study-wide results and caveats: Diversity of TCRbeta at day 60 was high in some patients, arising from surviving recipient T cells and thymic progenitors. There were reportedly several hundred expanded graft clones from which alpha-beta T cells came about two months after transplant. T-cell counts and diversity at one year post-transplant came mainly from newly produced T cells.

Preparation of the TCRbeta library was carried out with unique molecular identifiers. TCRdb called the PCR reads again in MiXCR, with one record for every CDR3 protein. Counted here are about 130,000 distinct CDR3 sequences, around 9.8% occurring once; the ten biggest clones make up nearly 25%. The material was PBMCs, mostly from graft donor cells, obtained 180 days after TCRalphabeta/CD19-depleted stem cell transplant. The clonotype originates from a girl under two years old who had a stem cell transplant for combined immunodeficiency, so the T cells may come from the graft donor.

CDR3 protein: CASSSGDQETQYF. CDR3 bases: TGTGCCAGCAGTTCAGGAGACCAAGAGACCCAGTACTTC. This chain uses TRBV12-3 or TRBV12-4 with TRBJ2-5; D is unresolved. Between the trimmed V and J ends, which lost 4 bases and 0 bases, there was a span of 6 bases. The CDR3 length is 13 residues.